This TCR beta chain was retrieved from a study of T cell responses to AZD1222 COVID-19 vaccine. Findings and caveats of the study: Repertoire sampling occurred only after the peak T cell response.

On this clone itself: Its specificity is not known.

Clones were sequenced by immunoSEQ multiplex PCR, and TCRdb holds only the in-frame ones, with some missing. The table has under 25,000 clones, 84% seen once; the top ten hold about 15%. Germline-derived CDR1 and CDR2 are GTSNPN and SVGIG (reference sequence). Trimming removed 1 base at V and 3 bases at J, with 16 bases between. The CDR3 is 16 residues long. The sequenced sample was peripheral blood, obtained 28 days after the second AZD1222 dose. This TCR came from an adult who received the AZD1222 COVID-19 vaccine. J is TRBJ1-5 and V is TRBV30; D gene unclear. The CDR3 sequence: CAWSESAPRYNQPQHF. In DNA, the CDR3 is TGTGCCTGGAGTGAGTCCGCCCCCAGATACAATCAGCCCCAGCATTTT.